The 10 T cell receptor beta chains listed next were all sequenced from one sample in a study of T cells in localized non-small cell lung cancer. The method was immunoSEQ multiplex PCR; TCRdb's version includes in-frame clones alone and lacks a portion of them. The data hold around 33,000 clones, with approximately 90% observed a single time. The sequenced sample was peripheral blood, obtained before any cancer treatment. The receptors were gathered from a female donor of 60 years or more with stage I lung adenocarcinoma.

The V and J genes are TRBV2 and TRBJ1-1; possible D gene TRBD1, 5 bases. Germline V gene sequence: CDR1 SNHLY, CDR2 FYNNEI. Trimming removed 6 bases from V and 3 bases from J, with 11 bases in between. The CDR3 spans 13 residues. CDR3 DNA sequence: TGTGCCAGCAGGAAGACAGTCGACACTGAAGCTTTCTTT. As protein: CASRKTVDTEAFF.

The chain uses TRBV10-3 and TRBJ2-5, with 7 bases that match TRBD2. The CDR3 contains 17 residues. The V segment lost 0 bases and the J segment 2 bases; nucleotides outside the gene matches: 9. The V gene's germline CDR1 is ENHRY and CDR2 SYGVKD. CDR3 coding DNA: TGTGCCATCAGTGAGTCTAACGGGGGGACCTTACAAGAGACCCAGTACTTC. Translated, it gives CAISESNGGTLQETQYF.

The rearrangement joins TRBV9 to TRBJ2-5; D remains ambiguous. Trimming removed 0 bases at V and 0 bases at J, with 6 bases between. The CDR3 contains 14 residues. CDR1 and CDR2 from the germline V gene are SGDLS and YYNGEE. In DNA, the CDR3 is TGTGCCAGCAGCGTAGGGCCGTACCAAGAGACCCAGTACTTC. Its protein product is CASSVGPYQETQYF.

The V call is TRBV18, the J call TRBJ2-5; the D is unclear. V lost 3 bases and J 2 bases, leaving 10 bases between the germline ends. Germline V gives CDR1 KGHSH, CDR2 LQKENI. The CDR3 has 14 amino acids. Here the CDR3 reads CASSPGPRQETQYF. The CDR3 DNA follows: TGTGCCAGCTCACCGGGCCCCAGGCAAGAGACCCAGTACTTC.

V usage is TRBV25-1 and J usage is TRBJ1-2; 12 bases line up with TRBD1. Per germline, CDR1 MGHDK and CDR2 SYGVNS. V dropped 4 bases and J dropped 8; count of bases not matched to a gene: 8. The CDR3 sequence is 15 residues long. CDR3 protein: CASSVEGQGAGGYTF. CDR3 nucleotides: TGTGCCAGCAGTGTTGAGGGACAGGGGGCTGGAGGCTACACCTTC.

This clone was seen only once. V gene TRBV29-1 combines with J gene TRBJ1-1, with no clear D. The CDR3 sequence is 13 residues long. Per germline, CDR1 SQVTM and CDR2 ANQGSEA. Trimming removed 4 bases at V and 0 bases at J, with 9 bases between. The CDR3 nucleotides are TGCAGCGTTGTCAGGCAGATGAACACTGAAGCTTTCTTT. As protein: CSVVRQMNTEAFF.

The chain uses TRBV2 and TRBJ1-2; D not resolved. Germline lookup yields CDR1 SNHLY and CDR2 FYNNEI. The ends were cut back, 4 bases at V and 0 bases at J, with 9 bases in the middle. This CDR3 comprises 14 residues. CDR3 bases: TGTGCCAGCAGTGCAACCCTAGCTAACTATGGCTACACCTTC. As protein: CASSATLANYGYTF.

The table lists this clone with a count of one. This rearrangement joins TRBV25-1 to TRBJ2-7; D might be TRBD1 or TRBD2, each matching 5 bases. V dropped 6 bases and J dropped 4 bases, with 16 bases sitting between them. Germline loops: CDR1 MGHDK, CDR2 SYGVNS. CDR3 length equals 14 residues. The CDR3 region has the DNA TGTGCCAGCAGCAAGGAGGATGGGGCATACGAGCAGTACTTC. It is translated as CASSKEDGAYEQYF.

The V call is TRBV25-1, the J call TRBJ1-2, with D possibly TRBD1 on 6 matching bases. Trimming stripped 4 bases from V and 7 bases from J, with 19 bases between. This CDR3 spans 15 amino acids. Germline V lookup: CDR1 MGHDK, CDR2 SYGVNS. CDR3 amino acids: CASSVAGVQGLGYTF. As DNA, the CDR3 is TGTGCCAGCAGTGTAGCGGGGGTACAGGGACTTGGCTACACCTTC.

The V call is TRBV7-2, the J call TRBJ2-7; possible D gene TRBD2, 5 bases. The CDR3 is made up of 15 amino acids. V lost 0 bases and J lost 3, with 12 bases in between. CDR1 SGHTA and CDR2 FQGNSA come from the germline V gene. DNA of the CDR3: TGTGCCAGCAGCTTAGCTCGGGGTTCCTTCTACGAGCAGTACTTC. Amino acid sequence: CASSLARGSFYEQYF.